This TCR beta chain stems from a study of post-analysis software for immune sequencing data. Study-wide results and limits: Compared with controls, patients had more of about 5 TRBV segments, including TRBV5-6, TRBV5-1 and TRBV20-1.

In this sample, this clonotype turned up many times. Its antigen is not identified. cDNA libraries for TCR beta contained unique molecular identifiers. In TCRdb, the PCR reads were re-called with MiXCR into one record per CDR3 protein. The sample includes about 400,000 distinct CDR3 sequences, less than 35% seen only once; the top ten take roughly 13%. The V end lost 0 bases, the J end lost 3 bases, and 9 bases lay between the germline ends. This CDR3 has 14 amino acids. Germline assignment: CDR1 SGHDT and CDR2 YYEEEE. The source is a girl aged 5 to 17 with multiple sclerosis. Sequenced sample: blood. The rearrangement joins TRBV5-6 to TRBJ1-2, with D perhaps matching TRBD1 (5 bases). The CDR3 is CASSLVQGDYGYTF. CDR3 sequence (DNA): TGTGCCAGCAGCTTGGTCCAGGGCGACTATGGCTACACCTTC.